Following are 18 T cell receptor beta chains from one sample sequenced in a study of cytomegalovirus exposure and HLA in healthy donors. Vbeta (60) and Jbeta (13) primers were used in the PCR. Clones were sequenced by immunoSEQ multiplex PCR, and TCRdb holds only the in-frame ones, with some missing. The repertoire holds about 98,000 clones, with around four fifths as singletons. Sequenced: PBMCs. The source of these receptors is a female donor in good health and CMV-seropositive.

The chain joins TRBV5-6 to TRBJ2-7; 8 nucleotides agree with TRBD1. Germline values: CDR1 SGHDT, CDR2 YYEEEE. The CDR3 contains 15 residues. With 5 bases clipped from V and 2 bases from J, the junction kept 9 bases outside the gene matches. The CDR3 DNA is TGTGCCAGCAGTCCTGGACAGGGTTTTACCTACGAGCAGTACTTC. It encodes CASSPGQGFTYEQYF.

This chain's CDR3 is CASSTGGGAGSSEQYF. CDR3 coding DNA: TGTGCCAGCTCCACGGGCGGGGGCGCGGGAAGCAGCGAGCAGTACTTC. The V call is TRBV18, the J call TRBJ2-7, with a possible D match to TRBD2 (7 bases). The V gene lost 6 bases and the J gene lost 6 bases, with 24 bases spanning the gap. Germline CDR1 reads KGHSH; CDR2 reads LQKENI. The CDR3 covers 16 residues.

This chain connects TRBV11-2 to TRBJ2-1; 7 nucleotides agree with TRBD2. Germline CDR1 is SGHAT and CDR2 is FQNNGV. The CDR3 is made up of 16 amino acids. Trimming took 2 bases from V and 1 from J; bases not matched to a gene: 5. The CDR3 nucleotides read TGTGCCAGCAGCTTATGGAGGCGGGGGTCCTACAATGAGCAGTTCTTC. It yields the protein CASSLWRRGSYNEQFF. Using reference TRBV11-2 and TRBJ2-1 for the parts outside the CDR3, the full variable domain is EAGVAQSPRYKIIEKRQSVAFWCNPISGHATLYWYQQILGQGPKLLIQFQNNGVVDDSQLPKDRFSAERLKGVDSTLKIQPAKLEDSAVYLCASSLWRRGSYNEQFFGPGTRLTVL.

This clone turned up a few times. CDR3 amino acids: CASSQESLPRTDTQYF. DNA of the CDR3: TGTGCCAGCAGCCAAGAGTCCCTGCCTAGGACAGATACGCAGTATTTT. The genes are TRBV4-2 and TRBJ2-3; no firm D call. V was cut by 0 bases and J by 3 bases, with 13 bases left in between. The germline V gene encodes CDR1 LGHNA and CDR2 YNFKEQ. This CDR3 contains 16 residues.

DNA for the CDR3: TGTGCCAGCAGTTTAAGCAGGGGCCTAGAGACCCAGTACTTC. It codes for CASSLSRGLETQYF. This sequence joins TRBV28 and TRBJ2-5; perhaps TRBD1 as D (6 bases). V lost 2 bases, J lost 4 bases, and 11 bases lay in between. The CDR3 spans 14 residues. CDR1 is MDHEN, CDR2 SYDVKM, per germline.

This clone occurred a few times. The chain has TRBV6-1 and TRBJ2-5; 9 nucleotides match TRBD1. Trimming cost V 7 bases and J 4 bases; bases outside gene matches: 10. CDR3 length equals 15 residues. The germline V gene encodes CDR1 MNHNS and CDR2 SASEGT. CDR3: CASILDRGEGETQYF. The DNA for the CDR3 is TGTGCCAGCATTCTCGACAGGGGGGAAGGAGAGACCCAGTACTTC.

The CDR3 protein is CAWSWTPGNSPLHF. DNA of the CDR3: TGTGCCTGGAGTTGGACGCCAGGGAATTCACCCCTCCACTTT. The chain links TRBV30 to TRBJ1-6, with D tentatively TRBD1 (5 bases). CDR1 and CDR2 (germline): GTSNPN, SVGIG (reference sequence). V was trimmed by 2 bases and J by 7 bases, leaving 12 bases between them. The CDR3 extends over 14 amino acids.

This chain joins TRBV9 and TRBJ2-3; maybe TRBD1 (6 bases). V dropped 6 bases and J dropped 0 bases, with 23 bases sitting between them. Germline V lookup: CDR1 SGDLS, CDR2 YYNGEE. This CDR3 contains 18 residues. The CDR3 region has the DNA TGTGCCAGCAACCGAGGCGGGTGGGGGCAGAGGAGCACAGATACGCAGTATTTT. Protein sequence: CASNRGGWGQRSTDTQYF.

The chain joins TRBV4-2 to TRBJ2-1; D perhaps matches TRBD2 (5 bases). The CDR3 length is 16 residues. Trimming cost V 2 bases and J 3 bases, with 14 bases left between them. CDR1 and CDR2 from the germline V gene are LGHNA and YNFKEQ. CDR3 residues: CASSQPLEGHYNEQFF. CDR3 nucleotide sequence: TGTGCCAGCAGCCAACCCCTTGAGGGTCACTACAATGAGCAGTTCTTC.

The genes are TRBV27 and TRBJ2-3; possible D gene TRBD2, 5 bases. The CDR3 is made up of 15 amino acids. V was clipped by 6 bases and J by 5 bases, with 18 bases between them. The germline V gene encodes CDR1 MNHEY and CDR2 SMNVEV (reference sequence). The CDR3 protein is CASRPLGRRGDTQYF. The CDR3 region has the DNA TGTGCCAGCAGACCCCTCGGGCGCCGGGGAGATACGCAGTATTTT.

The chain has TRBV14 and TRBJ2-5, with D perhaps TRBD2 (6 bases). The closer fit of TRBJ2-7 to the DNA end suggests the J call may be wrong. The CDR3 consists of 14 residues. Germline loops: CDR1 SGHDN, CDR2 FVKESK. This CDR3 reads CASSNRDFSYEQYF. CDR3 nucleotide sequence: TGTGCCAGCAGCAACCGGGACTTCTCCTACGAGCAGTACTTC.

The genes are TRBV15 and TRBJ1-4; no firm D call. There are 13 residues in the CDR3. Germline CDR1 is LNHNV and CDR2 is YYDKDF (reference sequence). V shed 5 bases and J shed 4 bases, with 8 bases lying between them. Here the CDR3 DNA reads TGTGCCACCAGCGGAGGAGATAATGAAAAACTGTTTTTT. Its protein is CATSGGDNEKLFF.

This sequence joins TRBV27 and TRBJ1-5, with 7 bases aligning to TRBD1. This CDR3 contains 15 residues. Unmatched junction bases numbered 4, after V lost 5 bases and J lost 0 bases. Germline V lookup: CDR1 MNHEY, CDR2 SMNVEV (reference sequence). The CDR3 coding sequence is TGTGCCAGCAGTCTGGACAGGACTAGCAATCAGCCCCAGCATTTT. The encoded protein is CASSLDRTSNQPQHF.

This chain uses TRBV7-2 with TRBJ1-5; TRBD1 matches 7 bases. Trimming at V came to 3 bases and at J to 1 base, leaving 3 bases not matched to a gene. Germline CDR1 reads SGHTA; CDR2 reads FQGNSA. The length of the CDR3 is 15 residues. CDR3 coding DNA: TGTGCCAGCAGCTTTTACAGGGGAAGCAATCAGCCCCAGCATTTT. Amino acid sequence: CASSFYRGSNQPQHF. Using reference TRBV7-2 and TRBJ1-5 for the parts outside the CDR3, the full variable domain is GAGVSQSPSNKVTEKGKDVELRCDPISGHTALYWYRQSLGQGLEFLIYFQGNSAPDKSGLPSDRFSAERTGGSVSTLTIQRTQQEDSAVYLCASSFYRGSNQPQHFGDGTRLSIL.

The J gene is TRBJ1-2, the V gene TRBV6-5; D is perhaps TRBD1 (5 bases). Trimming left V 1 base short and J 7 bases short, with 13 bases between. This CDR3 is built from 14 residues. Per the germline V gene, CDR1 is MNHEY and CDR2 is SVGAGI. This chain's CDR3 is CASSYFGEGVGYTF. CDR3 nucleotides: TGTGCCAGCAGTTACTTTGGGGAAGGGGTTGGCTACACCTTC.

This chain uses TRBV5-1 with TRBJ2-7, with 9 bases matching TRBD1. This CDR3 comprises 13 residues. Trimming cost V 2 bases and J 6 bases; bases outside gene matches: 3. Germline V lookup: CDR1 SGHRS, CDR2 YFSETQ. The CDR3: CASSLQGAAEQYF. The CDR3 DNA sequence: TGCGCCAGCAGCTTACAGGGGGCTGCCGAGCAGTACTTC.

This chain joins TRBV9 and TRBJ2-1, with 10 bases aligning to TRBD2. Germline CDR1 SGDLS, CDR2 YYNGEE. The CDR3 has 18 residues. Trimming took 3 bases from V and 9 from J; bases not matched to a gene: 18. DNA of the CDR3: TGTGCCAGCAGCGAGGAGAGGGCTAGCGGGAGAATACGGGGTGAGCAGTTCTTC. Its translation is CASSEERASGRIRGEQFF. The complete variable domain, with remaining parts taken from reference TRBV9 and TRBJ2-1, reads DSGVTQTPKHLITATGQRVTLRCSPRSGDLSVYWYQQSLDQGLQFLIQYYNGEERAKGNILERFSAQQFPDLHSELNLSSLELGDSALYFCASSEERASGRIRGEQFFGPGTRLTVL.

The genes are TRBV10-3 and TRBJ1-2, with D perhaps TRBD1 (6 bases). Trimming took off 6 bases at V and 4 bases at J, with 15 bases between the two ends. Germline V gene data show CDR1 as ENHRY and CDR2 as SYGVKD. This CDR3 is built from 14 residues. As DNA, the CDR3 is TGTGCCATCAGCAGCCAACAGGGATCCTATGGCTACACCTTC. Translating it yields CAISSQQGSYGYTF.